One sample yielded the 30 T cell receptor beta chains listed below, sequenced in a study of cytomegalovirus exposure and HLA in healthy donors. Use of 60 Vbeta and 13 Jbeta primers characterized the PCR. The method was immunoSEQ multiplex PCR; TCRdb's version includes in-frame clones alone and lacks a portion of them. The sample contains 95,000 to 150,000 clones, over 65% of which appear only once. The sequenced sample consisted of PBMCs. The receptors here all came from a woman between 40 and 50 years old in good health and CMV-seropositive.

This sequence joins TRBV7-6 and TRBJ2-1, with 9 bases identical to TRBD1. Germline V gene sequence: CDR1 SGHVS, CDR2 FNYEAQ. The CDR3 has 16 residues. J gave up 8 bases and V 1 base, and 9 bases lay outside the gene matches. CDR3 loop: CASSLDETGGSDEQFF. CDR3 DNA: TGTGCCAGCAGCTTAGATGAGACAGGGGGTTCGGATGAGCAGTTCTTC.

This clone was found a few times. The rearrangement joins TRBV5-1 to TRBJ2-3; the match to TRBD1 covers 9 bases. V gave up 5 bases and J gave up 2 bases; unmatched junction bases: 3. The V gene's germline CDR1 is SGHRS and CDR2 YFSETQ. CDR3 length: 14 amino acids. The CDR3 sequence: CASRRDRVTDTQYF. The CDR3 DNA reads TGCGCCAGCAGACGGGACAGGGTCACAGATACGCAGTATTTT.

The V and J genes are TRBV9 and TRBJ2-1; D is perhaps TRBD2 (6 bases). Germline V gives CDR1 SGDLS, CDR2 YYNGEE. The CDR3 totals 14 residues. The V end was cut by 0 bases, the J end by 4 bases, with 8 bases between. The CDR3 coding sequence is TGTGCCAGCAGCGTAGGGGACTCGTACAATGAGCAGTTCTTC. Protein product: CASSVGDSYNEQFF.

The genes are TRBV5-4 and TRBJ1-4, with 8 positions matching TRBD1. Looked up from germline, CDR1 is SGHNT and CDR2 is YYREEE (reference sequence). This CDR3 has 16 residues. Trimming cost V 3 bases and J 8 bases; bases outside gene matches: 12. DNA of the CDR3: TGTGCCAGCAGCTACACTGACAGGGGAATTGGGGAAAAACTGTTTTTT. It yields the protein CASSYTDRGIGEKLFF.

V is TRBV12-5 and J is TRBJ2-5; D is unclear. The germline V and J ends were trimmed by 4 bases and 1 base, with 10 bases remaining between them. In germline, CDR1 is LGHNT, CDR2 FRNRAP. The CDR3 runs to 14 residues. The chain's CDR3 is CASGSQVSQETQYF. In DNA form, the CDR3 reads TGTGCTAGTGGTTCTCAGGTTTCCCAAGAGACCCAGTACTTC. Supplemented by reference TRBV12-5 and TRBJ2-5, the full variable domain reads DARVTQTPRHKVTEMGQEVTMRCQPILGHNTVFWYRQTMMQGLELLAYFRNRAPLDDSGMPKDRFSAEMPDATLATLKIQPSEPRDSAVYFCASGSQVSQETQYFGPGTRLLVL.

V gene TRBV28 combines with J gene TRBJ1-2; D might be TRBD1 (5 bases). Germline V gene lookup returns CDR1 MDHEN and CDR2 SYDVKM. Between the trimmed V and J ends, which lost 5 bases and 1 base, there was a span of 11 bases. CDR3 length: 14 residues. Here the CDR3 reads CASSRQLVNYGYTF. CDR3 bases: TGTGCCAGCAGTCGACAGCTAGTTAACTATGGCTACACCTTC.

The chain links TRBV7-2 to TRBJ2-7, with D perhaps matching TRBD1 (6 bases). V gave up 5 bases and J gave up 0 bases, with 11 bases separating them. Germline V gene lookup returns CDR1 SGHTA and CDR2 FQGNSA. CDR3 length: 14 residues. DNA for the CDR3: TGTGCCAGCAGCACGGACAGCCTCTCCTACGAGCAGTACTTC. Protein product: CASSTDSLSYEQYF.

The DNA of the CDR3 is TGCAGCGTTGACGACGGGAGTCGGACAGATACGCAGTATTTT. As protein: CSVDDGSRTDTQYF. V is TRBV29-1 and J is TRBJ2-3; tentatively, D is TRBD2 (6 bases). The CDR3 is 14 residues long. V was cut by 3 bases and J by 3 bases, with 13 bases left in between. Germline lookup yields CDR1 SQVTM and CDR2 ANQGSEA.

This clone showed up just a few times. The chain combines TRBV7-8 with TRBJ2-6, with TRBD1 matching over 9 bases. The germline V gene has CDR1 SGHVS and CDR2 FQNEAQ. Losses at the gene ends were 5 bases for V and 9 bases for J; bases not matched to a gene: 5. The CDR3 loop spans 14 amino acids. The CDR3, as DNA: TGTGCCAGCAGCCTGGGACAGGGAGGCAACGTCCTGACTTTC. It is translated as CASSLGQGGNVLTF.

V gene TRBV29-1 combines with J gene TRBJ1-2, with a possible D match to TRBD1 (5 bases). V was trimmed by 1 base and J by 8 bases, leaving 14 bases between them. The CDR3 sequence is 13 residues long. CDR1 and CDR2 from the germline V gene are SQVTM and ANQGSEA. The CDR3 coding sequence is TGCAGCGTTGAAGGGGACGGGGGGAGCGGCTACACCTTC. Protein sequence: CSVEGDGGSGYTF. The full variable domain, rest sourced from reference TRBV29-1 and TRBJ1-2, is SAVISQKPSRDICQRGTSLTIQCQVDSQVTMMFWYRQQPGQSLTLIATANQGSEATYESGFVIDKFPISRPNLTFSTLTVSNMSPEDSSIYLCSVEGDGGSGYTFGSGTRLTVV.

As for this clone: This sample also contains other DNA sequences that code for the same CDR3. The chain recombines TRBV7-9 with TRBJ1-1, with a possible D match to TRBD1 (5 bases). The germline CDR1 and CDR2 sequences are SEHNR and FQNEAQ (reference sequence). V was shortened by 1 base and J by 5 bases, with 8 bases between the two germline ends. The CDR3 is 13 residues long. For the CDR3, the DNA is TGTGCCAGCAGCTTAGGTGGGGGGACTGAAGCTTTCTTT. The encoded protein is CASSLGGGTEAFF.

The chain carries TRBV11-3 and TRBJ1-2, with D unclear. The CDR3 has 12 residues. Germline CDR1 and CDR2: SGHNT and YENEEA. The V end was cut by 3 bases, the J end by 2 bases, with 4 bases between. The CDR3 spells CASSFVNYGYTF. The CDR3, as DNA: TGTGCCAGCAGCTTCGTGAACTATGGCTACACCTTC.

This clone showed up just a few times. Written as DNA, the CDR3 is TGCGCCAGCAGCCAAGAGGCGGGAGGGGCGGGCGATACGCAGTATTTT. Translation: CASSQEAGGAGDTQYF. The genes are TRBV4-1 and TRBJ2-3; 9 positions match TRBD2. This CDR3 has 16 residues. CDR1 and CDR2 from the germline V gene are MGHRA and YSYEKL. Germline trimming cut 0 bases from V and 6 bases from J; bases unmatched to any gene: 7.

The chain employs TRBV7-8 and TRBJ1-2; D possibly corresponds to TRBD1 (5 bases). Germline V gene data show CDR1 as SGHVS and CDR2 as FQNEAQ. The CDR3 sequence is 14 residues long. V lost 3 bases and J 2 bases, leaving 10 bases between the germline ends. In DNA form, the CDR3 reads TGTGCCAGCAGCTTGGGCAGGGAAAACTATGGCTACACCTTC. This translates into CASSLGRENYGYTF.

The chain uses TRBV7-8 and TRBJ1-1; D might be TRBD1 (5 bases). V was shortened by 4 bases and J by 4 bases, with 13 bases between the two germline ends. Germline loops: CDR1 SGHVS, CDR2 FQNEAQ. The CDR3 totals 14 residues. CDR3: CASSSGGVVTEAFF. The CDR3 DNA is TGTGCCAGCAGCTCCGGAGGGGTCGTCACTGAAGCTTTCTTT.

This clone was picked up a small number of times. The chain joins TRBV7-8 to TRBJ2-1; a possible D gene is TRBD1 (5 bases). Trimming shortened V by 2 bases and J by 9 bases, and 8 bases separated the two germline ends. CDR1 is SGHVS, CDR2 FQNEAQ, per germline. The CDR3 length is 12 residues. For the CDR3, the DNA is TGTGCCAGCAGCTTACTAAGGGGTGAGCAGTTCTTC. Amino acid sequence: CASSLLRGEQFF.

On this clone itself: A junction end diverges from the germline sequence, so it may reflect a read error. The rearrangement uses TRBV10-1 and TRBJ1-2, with D perhaps matching TRBD1 (5 bases). The CDR3 length is 14 residues. The germline gives CDR1 WNHNN, CDR2 SYGVQD (reference sequence). The DNA for the CDR3 is TGCGCCAGCAGGTGGGGGGATAGGGTCTATGGCTACCCCTTC. Translated: CASRWGDRVYGYPF.

The chain recombines TRBV7-8 with TRBJ2-7; D may be TRBD1 (5 bases). Trimming cost V 0 bases and J 5 bases, with 11 bases left between them. Germline V lookup: CDR1 SGHVS, CDR2 FQNEAQ. CDR3 length: 14 amino acids. In nucleotides, the CDR3 is TGTGCCAGCAGCTTAGCTACCAGGGTCCACGAGCAGTACTTC. Translated: CASSLATRVHEQYF. The variable domain in full, completed from reference TRBV7-8 and TRBJ2-7, reads GAGVSQSPRYKVAKRGQDVALRCDPISGHVSLFWYQQALGQGPEFLTYFQNEAQLDKSGLPSDRFFAERPEGSVSTLKIQRTQQEDSAVYLCASSLATRVHEQYFGPGTRLTVT.

The CDR3 DNA reads as TGTGCCAGCAGCAGACCGGCGCGGGACGGCTCCTACGAGCAGTACTTC. Residues: CASSRPARDGSYEQYF. This chain joins TRBV5-6 and TRBJ2-5; weak D call: TRBD2 (6 bases). The end of the DNA fits TRBJ2-7 better, so the J call may be wrong. The CDR3 consists of 16 residues. Germline V gives CDR1 SGHDT, CDR2 YYEEEE.

The V call is TRBV29-1, the J call TRBJ1-1; 10 positions match TRBD1. The CDR3 totals 17 residues. After removal of 4 bases from V and 0 bases from J, the junction contained 11 bases not matched to a gene. Germline values: CDR1 SQVTM, CDR2 ANQGSEA. In DNA form, the CDR3 reads TGCAGCGTTGGGGGACAGGGGAGGTGGGCTATGAACACTGAAGCTTTCTTT. Translated: CSVGGQGRWAMNTEAFF.

The rearrangement uses TRBV9 and TRBJ2-2; possible D gene TRBD2, 6 bases. Germline CDR1 and CDR2: SGDLS and YYNGEE. Trimming stripped 7 bases from V and 0 bases from J, with 13 bases between. CDR3 size: 15 residues. The CDR3 sequence is CASGGLASNTGELFF. CDR3 in DNA: TGTGCCAGCGGAGGGCTAGCATCGAACACCGGGGAGCTGTTTTTT. Variable domain in full (rest from reference TRBV9 and TRBJ2-2): DSGVTQTPKHLITATGQRVTLRCSPRSGDLSVYWYQQSLDQGLQFLIQYYNGEERAKGNILERFSAQQFPDLHSELNLSSLELGDSALYFCASGGLASNTGELFFGEGSRLTVL.

The CDR3: CASSEAVPWATRSLETQYF. The CDR3 DNA reads as TGTGCCAGCAGTGAAGCGGTACCCTGGGCCACTCGCTCCCTGGAGACCCAGTACTTC. The chain recombines TRBV6-1 with TRBJ2-5; D is unclear. Trimming shortened V by 0 bases and J by 5 bases, and 25 bases separated the two germline ends. The germline V gene has CDR1 MNHNS and CDR2 SASEGT. CDR3 size: 19 residues.

The genes are TRBV5-5 and TRBJ2-3; tentatively, D is TRBD2 (6 bases). Germline V gene lookup returns CDR1 SGHKS and CDR2 YYEKEE (reference sequence). This CDR3 spans 14 amino acids. Trimming pared 4 bases from V and 6 bases from J, leaving 15 bases between. The CDR3 is CASSGDWLHDTQYF. CDR3 bases: TGTGCCAGCAGCGGGGACTGGTTGCATGATACGCAGTATTTT.

The chain carries TRBV11-2 and TRBJ2-7; weak D call: TRBD2 (6 bases). CDR1 SGHAT and CDR2 FQNNGV come from the germline V gene. The CDR3 consists of 12 residues. With 3 bases removed from V and 4 bases from J, the gap between germline ends came to 7 bases. The CDR3 DNA reads as TGTGCCAGCAGCTTGGAGGGGTACGAGCAGTACTTC. It translates to CASSLEGYEQYF.

Comment on this clone: Compared with germline, one end of the junction differs, possibly owing to a read error. V is TRBV14 and J is TRBJ2-2, with 9 bases matching TRBD2. Germline V CDR1 and CDR2: SGHDN, FVKESK. There are 17 residues in the CDR3. CDR3 coding DNA: TGTGCCAGCAGCCAAGGAGCAATTAGCGGGGGCGCGGCGCGTTTGGTTTTT. Amino acid sequence: CASSQGAISGGAARLVF.

The J gene is TRBJ2-2, the V gene TRBV6-6; TRBD1 agrees at 7 bases. The V gene's germline CDR1 is MNHNY and CDR2 SVGAGI (reference sequence). The CDR3 covers 11 residues. V was clipped by 8 bases and J by 7 bases; unmatched bases: 1. The chain's CDR3 is CASQGDGELFF. CDR3 nucleotide sequence: TGTGCCAGCCAGGGGGACGGGGAGCTGTTTTTT.

The chain combines TRBV5-1 with TRBJ2-3; TRBD1 aligns across 8 bases. The J segment lost 7 bases and the V segment lost 4 bases, leaving 5 bases of the junction unmatched. From germline, CDR1 is SGHRS and CDR2 YFSETQ. The CDR3 loop spans 13 amino acids. CDR3 loop: CASSPDRVNTQYF. As DNA, the CDR3 is TGCGCCAGCAGCCCGGACAGGGTAAATACGCAGTATTTT.

This chain uses TRBV4-2 with TRBJ2-1, with a possible D match to TRBD2 (5 bases). V was cut by 0 bases and J by 9 bases, with 15 bases left in between. The CDR3 covers 15 residues. Germline CDR1 reads LGHNA; CDR2 reads YNFKEQ. DNA for the CDR3: TGTGCCAGCAGCCAAGAGAGTAGGGTAGGAGGTGAGCAGTTCTTC. Translating it yields CASSQESRVGGEQFF.

The chain recombines TRBV7-8 with TRBJ1-3; D gene uncertain. This CDR3 contains 15 residues. Germline V CDR1 and CDR2: SGHVS, FQNEAQ. The V end lost 1 base, the J end lost 0 bases, and 7 bases lay between the germline ends. CDR3 sequence: CASSLDTLSGNTIYF. The CDR3 region has the DNA TGTGCCAGCAGCTTAGACACGCTCTCTGGAAACACCATATATTTT. The full variable domain, in which reference TRBV7-8 and TRBJ1-3 provide the parts outside the CDR3, is GAGVSQSPRYKVAKRGQDVALRCDPISGHVSLFWYQQALGQGPEFLTYFQNEAQLDKSGLPSDRFFAERPEGSVSTLKIQRTQQEDSAVYLCASSLDTLSGNTIYFGEGSWLTVV.

This clone is a singleton in its sample. The CDR3 here is CAWGYYEQYF. CDR3 DNA sequence: TGTGCCTGGGGTTACTACGAGCAGTACTTC. The chain recombines TRBV30 with TRBJ2-5; D gene uncertain. The J call may be mistaken, given a closer DNA end match to TRBJ2-7. Germline-derived CDR1 and CDR2 are GTSNPN and SVGIG (reference sequence). The CDR3 totals 10 residues.